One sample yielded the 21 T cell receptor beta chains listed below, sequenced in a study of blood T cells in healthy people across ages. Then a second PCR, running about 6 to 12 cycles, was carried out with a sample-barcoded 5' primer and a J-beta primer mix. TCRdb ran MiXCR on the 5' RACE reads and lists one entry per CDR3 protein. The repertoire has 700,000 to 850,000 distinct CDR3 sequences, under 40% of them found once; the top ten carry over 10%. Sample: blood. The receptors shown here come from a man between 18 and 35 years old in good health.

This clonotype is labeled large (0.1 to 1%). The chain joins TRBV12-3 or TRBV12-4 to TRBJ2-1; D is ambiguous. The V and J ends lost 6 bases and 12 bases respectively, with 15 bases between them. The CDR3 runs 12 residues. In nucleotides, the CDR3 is TGTGCCAGCAGCCCTTACGGAGTCGCGCAGTTCTTC. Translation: CASSPYGVAQFF.

The CDR3 bases are TGCGCCAGCAGCCAAGATAGTGGGACTAGCAGCTACACAGATACGCAGTATTTT. This translates into CASSQDSGTSSYTDTQYF. The gene calls are TRBV4-1 and TRBJ2-3, with 9 bases matching TRBD2. Germline CDR1 MGHRA, CDR2 YSYEKL. The V segment lost 0 bases and the J segment 2 bases; nucleotides outside the gene matches: 9. The CDR3 runs 18 residues.

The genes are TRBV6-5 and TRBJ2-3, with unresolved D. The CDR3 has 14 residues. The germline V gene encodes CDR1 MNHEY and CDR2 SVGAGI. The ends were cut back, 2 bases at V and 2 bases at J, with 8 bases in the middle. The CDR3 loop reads CASSYRFSTDTQYF. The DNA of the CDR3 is TGTGCCAGCAGTTACAGGTTTTCCACAGATACGCAGTATTTT.

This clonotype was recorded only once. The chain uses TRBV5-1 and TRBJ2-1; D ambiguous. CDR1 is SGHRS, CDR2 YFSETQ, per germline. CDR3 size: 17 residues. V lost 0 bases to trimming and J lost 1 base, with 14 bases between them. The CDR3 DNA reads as TGCGCCAGCAGCTTGGCCGCACGGTTTACGTCCTACAATGAGCAGTTCTTC. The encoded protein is CASSLAARFTSYNEQFF.

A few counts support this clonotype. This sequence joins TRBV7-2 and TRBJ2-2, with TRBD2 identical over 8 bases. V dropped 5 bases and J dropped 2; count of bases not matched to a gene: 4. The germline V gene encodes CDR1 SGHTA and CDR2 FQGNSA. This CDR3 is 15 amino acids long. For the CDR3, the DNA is TGTGCCAGCAGCCCTACTAGCGGTAACACCGGGGAGCTGTTTTTT. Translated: CASSPTSGNTGELFF.

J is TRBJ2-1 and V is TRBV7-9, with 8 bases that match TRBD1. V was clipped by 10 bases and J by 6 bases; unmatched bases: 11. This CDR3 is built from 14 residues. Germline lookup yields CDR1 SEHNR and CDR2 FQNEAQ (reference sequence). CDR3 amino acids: CATASGQVFNEQFF. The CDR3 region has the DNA TGTGCCACCGCATCGGGACAGGTCTTCAATGAGCAGTTCTTC.

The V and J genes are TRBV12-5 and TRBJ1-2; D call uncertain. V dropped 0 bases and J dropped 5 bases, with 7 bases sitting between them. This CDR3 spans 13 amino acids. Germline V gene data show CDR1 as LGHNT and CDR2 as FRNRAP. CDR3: CASGLVGSYGYTF. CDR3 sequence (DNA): TGTGCTAGTGGTTTGGTAGGGTCTTATGGCTACACCTTC.

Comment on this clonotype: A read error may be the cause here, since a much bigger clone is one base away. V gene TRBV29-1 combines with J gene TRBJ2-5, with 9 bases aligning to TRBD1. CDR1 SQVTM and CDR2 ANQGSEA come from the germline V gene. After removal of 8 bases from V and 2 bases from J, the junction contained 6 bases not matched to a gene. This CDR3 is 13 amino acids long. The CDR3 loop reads CSLQDRGQETQYF. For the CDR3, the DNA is TGCAGCTTACAGGACAGGGGACAAGAGACCCAGTACTTC.

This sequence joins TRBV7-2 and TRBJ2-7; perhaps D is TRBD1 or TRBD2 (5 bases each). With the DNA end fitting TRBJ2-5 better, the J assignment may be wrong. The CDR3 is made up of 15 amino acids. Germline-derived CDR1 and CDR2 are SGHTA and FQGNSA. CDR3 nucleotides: TGTGCCAGCAGCTTGGACTTGGCAGGGTTCGGGACCCAGTACTTC. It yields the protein CASSLDLAGFGTQYF.

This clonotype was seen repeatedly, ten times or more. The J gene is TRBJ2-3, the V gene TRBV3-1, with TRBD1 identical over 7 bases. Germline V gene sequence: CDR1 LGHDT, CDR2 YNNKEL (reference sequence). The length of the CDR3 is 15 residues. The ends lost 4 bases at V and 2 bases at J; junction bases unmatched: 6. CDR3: CASSPARGSTDTQYF. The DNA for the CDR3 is TGTGCCAGCAGCCCAGCCAGGGGGTCCACAGATACGCAGTATTTT.

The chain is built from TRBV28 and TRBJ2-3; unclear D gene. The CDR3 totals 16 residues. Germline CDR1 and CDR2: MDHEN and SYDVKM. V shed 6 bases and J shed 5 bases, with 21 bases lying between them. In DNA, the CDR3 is TGTGCCAGCAGCCCCCTTGGAAGGGCCGCGAGAGATACGCAGTATTTT. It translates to CASSPLGRAARDTQYF. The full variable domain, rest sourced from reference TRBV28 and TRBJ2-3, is DVKVTQSSRYLVKRTGEKVFLECVQDMDHENMFWYRQDPGLGLRLIYFSYDVKMKEKGDIPEGYSVSREKKERFSLILESASTNQTSMYLCASSPLGRAARDTQYFGPGTRLTVL.

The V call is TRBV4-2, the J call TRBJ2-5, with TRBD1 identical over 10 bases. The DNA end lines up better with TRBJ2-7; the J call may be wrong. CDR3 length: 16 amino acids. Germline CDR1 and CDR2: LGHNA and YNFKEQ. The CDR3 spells CASSHAIGQGAYEQYF. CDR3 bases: TGTGCCAGCAGCCACGCCATCGGACAGGGGGCCTACGAGCAGTACTTC.

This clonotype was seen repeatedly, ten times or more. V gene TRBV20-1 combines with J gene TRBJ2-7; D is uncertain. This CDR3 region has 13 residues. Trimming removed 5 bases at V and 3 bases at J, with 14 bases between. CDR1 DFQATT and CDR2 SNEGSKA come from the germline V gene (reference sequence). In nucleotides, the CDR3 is TGCAGTGCTTTCCGTTCTGGGGTCTACGAGCAGTACTTC. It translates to CSAFRSGVYEQYF.

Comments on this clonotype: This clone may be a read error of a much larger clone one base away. CDR3 DNA sequence: TGTGCCACCAGCAGAGGACTAGCCCAAGAGACCCAGTTCTTC. It is translated as CATSRGLAQETQFF. The V and J genes are TRBV15 and TRBJ2-5; TRBD2 agrees at 7 bases. The DNA matches TRBJ2-1 better at its end, which makes the J call doubtful. CDR1 is LNHNV, CDR2 YYDKDF, per germline (reference sequence). CDR3 length equals 14 residues.

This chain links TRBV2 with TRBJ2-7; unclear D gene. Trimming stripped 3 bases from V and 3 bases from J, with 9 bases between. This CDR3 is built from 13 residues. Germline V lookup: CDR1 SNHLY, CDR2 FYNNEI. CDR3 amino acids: CASSDSTDYEQYF. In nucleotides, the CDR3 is TGTGCCAGCAGTGATAGTACAGACTACGAGCAGTACTTC.

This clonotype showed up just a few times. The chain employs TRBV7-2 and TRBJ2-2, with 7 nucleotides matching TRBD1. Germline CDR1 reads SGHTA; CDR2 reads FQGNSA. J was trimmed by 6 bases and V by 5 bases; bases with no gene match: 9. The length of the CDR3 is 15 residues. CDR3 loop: CASSLMTGRAGELFF. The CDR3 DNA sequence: TGTGCCAGCAGCCTCATGACAGGGCGGGCCGGGGAGCTGTTTTTT. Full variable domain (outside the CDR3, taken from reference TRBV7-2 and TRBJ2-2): GAGVSQSPSNKVTEKGKDVELRCDPISGHTALYWYRQSLGQGLEFLIYFQGNSAPDKSGLPSDRFSAERTGGSVSTLTIQRTQQEDSAVYLCASSLMTGRAGELFFGEGSRLTVL.

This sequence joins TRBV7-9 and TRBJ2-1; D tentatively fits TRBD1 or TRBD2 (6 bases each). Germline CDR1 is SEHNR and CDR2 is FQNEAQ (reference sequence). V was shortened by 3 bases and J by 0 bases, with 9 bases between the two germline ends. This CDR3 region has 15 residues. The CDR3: CASSFRGRSYNEQFF. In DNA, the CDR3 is TGTGCCAGCAGCTTTCGGGGGCGCTCCTACAATGAGCAGTTCTTC.

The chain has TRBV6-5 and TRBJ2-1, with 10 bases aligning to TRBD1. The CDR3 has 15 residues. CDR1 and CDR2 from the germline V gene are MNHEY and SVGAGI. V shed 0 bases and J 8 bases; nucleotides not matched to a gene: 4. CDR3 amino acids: CASSYSGTGVDEQFF. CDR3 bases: TGTGCCAGCAGTTACTCGGGGACAGGGGTCGATGAGCAGTTCTTC.

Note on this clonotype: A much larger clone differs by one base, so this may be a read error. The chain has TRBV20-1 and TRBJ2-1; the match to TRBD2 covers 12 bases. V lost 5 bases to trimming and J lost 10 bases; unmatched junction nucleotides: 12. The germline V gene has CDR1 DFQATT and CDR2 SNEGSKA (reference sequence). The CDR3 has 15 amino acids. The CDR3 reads CSAPGTSGLTYEQFF. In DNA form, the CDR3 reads TGCAGTGCTCCAGGGACTAGCGGGTTGACCTACGAGCAGTTCTTC.

CDR3 nucleotide sequence: TGCGCCAGCAGCCAAGAATATTATATCGGAGGCCCCGGGACTGAAGCTTTCTTT. It translates to CASSQEYYIGGPGTEAFF. The chain recombines TRBV4-1 with TRBJ1-1; D remains ambiguous. Trimming removed 0 bases from V and 5 bases from J, with 22 bases in between. The germline V gene has CDR1 MGHRA and CDR2 YSYEKL. The CDR3 runs 18 residues.

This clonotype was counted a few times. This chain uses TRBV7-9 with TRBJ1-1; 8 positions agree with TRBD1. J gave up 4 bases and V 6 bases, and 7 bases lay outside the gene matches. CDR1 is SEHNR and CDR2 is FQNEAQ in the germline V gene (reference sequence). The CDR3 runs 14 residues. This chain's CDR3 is CASSQDRVGTEAFF. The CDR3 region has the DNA TGTGCCAGCAGTCAGGACAGGGTGGGCACTGAAGCTTTCTTT.